The 10 T cell receptor beta chains presented below share a single source sample, sequenced in a study of T cells of healthy individuals. MiXCR, run by TCRdb on the 5' RACE reads, gives a single entry per CDR3 protein. This sample yields tens of thousands of distinct CDR3 sequences, of which more than 4.5% are seen a single time; 7.5% to 8% belongs to the top ten. Receptors were obtained from a female donor in good health.

This clonotype was detected many times. J is TRBJ2-2 and V is TRBV6-5, with TRBD1 identical over 9 bases. The CDR3 spans 16 residues. CDR1 and CDR2 from the germline V gene are MNHEY and SVGAGI. Trimming removed 4 bases from V and 7 bases from J; junction bases left unmatched: 10. The CDR3 is CASSLQGTGRVGELFF. Here the CDR3 DNA reads TGTGCCAGCAGTTTACAGGGGACAGGGAGAGTCGGGGAGCTGTTTTTT.

Many counts were recorded for this clonotype. The J gene is TRBJ1-1, the V gene TRBV29-1; D may be TRBD1 (5 bases). This CDR3 contains 13 residues. CDR1 is SQVTM and CDR2 is ANQGSEA in the germline V gene. The V end was cut by 6 bases, the J end by 1 base, with 12 bases between. CDR3 in DNA: TGCAGCGTAGGTACAGGCCCGAACACTGAAGCTTTCTTT. Residues: CSVGTGPNTEAFF.

The CDR3 loop reads CASSNQGVQPQHF. The CDR3 DNA reads as TGTGCCAGCAGTAACCAAGGGGTACAGCCCCAGCATTTT. The V gene is TRBV6-5, the J gene TRBJ1-5; possible D gene TRBD1, 5 bases. The CDR3 runs 13 residues. V was trimmed by 5 bases and J by 7 bases, leaving 12 bases between them. CDR1 MNHEY and CDR2 SVGAGI come from the germline V gene.

As concerns this clonotype: This sequence may be a read error, since a much larger clone differs from it by one base. The chain has TRBV28 and TRBJ2-7; 10 nucleotides line up with TRBD2. The CDR3 spans 15 residues. Trimming took 5 bases from V and 7 from J; bases not matched to a gene: 11. Per germline, CDR1 MDHEN and CDR2 SYDVKM. The CDR3 loop reads CASSIGTSARREQYF. In DNA form, the CDR3 reads TGTGCCAGCAGTATCGGGACTAGCGCGAGAAGAGAGCAGTACTTC.

This clonotype was counted many times. For the CDR3, the DNA is TGTGCCAGCAGTTTAGGACGGGGGCCCTCCTACGAGCAGTACTTC. It codes for CASSLGRGPSYEQYF. This chain joins TRBV27 and TRBJ2-7; D is perhaps TRBD1 or TRBD2 (6 bases each). CDR3 length: 15 residues. CDR1 is MNHEY, CDR2 SMNVEV, per germline (reference sequence). V was trimmed by 2 bases and J by 0 bases, leaving 11 bases between them.

This sequence joins TRBV20-1 and TRBJ1-5; no clear D gene. Germline V gene sequence: CDR1 DFQATT, CDR2 SNEGSKA (reference sequence). Trimming stripped 3 bases from V and 0 bases from J, with 6 bases between. This CDR3 has 13 amino acids. The CDR3 sequence: CSARVYSNQPQHF. The CDR3 bases are TGCAGTGCTAGGGTTTATAGCAATCAGCCCCAGCATTTT.

This clonotype has more than one count but fewer than ten. The chain employs TRBV28 and TRBJ1-6, with TRBD1 as a possible D gene (6 bases). CDR3 length: 15 residues. In germline, CDR1 is MDHEN, CDR2 SYDVKM. V was shortened by 1 base and J by 10 bases, with 14 bases between the two germline ends. CDR3 amino acids: CASSLFRTQGSPLHF. The CDR3 nucleotides read TGTGCCAGCAGTTTATTCAGGACCCAGGGGTCACCCCTCCACTTT.

There are many counts of this clonotype. The chain recombines TRBV14 with TRBJ2-3; D gene ambiguous. The CDR3 is made up of 13 amino acids. The germline gives CDR1 SGHDN, CDR2 FVKESK. V lost 4 bases and J lost 4, with 9 bases in between. The CDR3 loop reads CASSLFGADTQYF. The CDR3 DNA is TGTGCCAGCAGCCTGTTTGGAGCAGATACGCAGTATTTT. Complete variable domain (other parts from reference TRBV14 and TRBJ2-3): EAGVTQFPSHSVIEKGQTVTLRCDPISGHDNLYWYRRVMGKEIKFLLHFVKESKQDESGMPNNRFLAERTGGTYSTLKVQPAELEDSGVYFCASSLFGADTQYFGPGTRLTVL.

The sample holds many counts of this clonotype. This chain connects TRBV7-6 to TRBJ2-3; 8 bases match TRBD2. V lost 5 bases to trimming and J lost 3 bases; unmatched junction nucleotides: 10. CDR3 length: 16 amino acids. Germline-derived CDR1 and CDR2 are SGHVS and FNYEAQ. CDR3 residues: CASSPTRIAGTDTQYF. CDR3 in DNA: TGTGCCAGCAGCCCTACTCGGATAGCGGGAACAGATACGCAGTATTTT.

The chain links TRBV4-1 to TRBJ2-1; 7 bases are shared with TRBD2. V was pared by 4 bases and J by 6 bases, with 6 bases of the junction left unmatched. Germline V gene data show CDR1 as MGHRA and CDR2 as YSYEKL. This CDR3 spans 14 amino acids. CDR3 bases: TGCGCCAGCAGCCGCGGGAGTCGAAGCAATGAGCAGTTCTTC. Residues: CASSRGSRSNEQFF.